The following is a T cell receptor (beta chain) sequence with its context. Its antigen remains unidentified. With a J-beta primer mix and a sample-barcoded 5' primer, a second PCR ran about 7 to 12 cycles. A 12-random-nucleotide template-switch adaptor tagged each cDNA molecule. TCRdb re-analysed the 5' RACE reads in MiXCR, keeping a single row per CDR3 protein. The profile shows approximately 2,000,000 distinct CDR3 sequences, about two fifths of them singletons. This sample was included in a study of blood T cells in healthy people across ages. Per sample, at least 5 micrograms of total RNA were extracted. The study, taken as a whole, reports: Getting older went along with TCR beta diversity per million T cells dropping roughly linearly.

With V trimmed by 0 bases and J by 0 bases, 7 bases remained unmatched. This CDR3 spans 18 amino acids. Germline lookup yields CDR1 DFQATT and CDR2 SNEGSKA (reference sequence). This receptor was identified in a human donor in good health. The sequenced sample consisted of blood. The chain carries TRBV20-1 and TRBJ2-5; 13 bases fit TRBD2. Here the CDR3 reads CSARDRLAGGRYQETQYF. The DNA for the CDR3 is TGCAGTGCTAGAGATCGACTAGCGGGGGGACGGTACCAAGAGACCCAGTACTTC.